The 18 T cell receptor beta chains listed next were all sequenced from one sample in a study of T cells in Graves' hyperthyroidism and ophthalmopathy. Amplification targeted TCR beta CDR3 regions from RNA transcripts. First-round RT-PCR with HTBI primers amplified the TCR CDR3 region. Each CDR3 protein is one row after TCRdb ran MiXCR on the multiplex PCR reads. The sample carries roughly 500,000 distinct CDR3 sequences, approximately 48% recorded once. The sample taken for sequencing was peripheral blood or thyroid tissue (not recorded which). All receptors derive from an adult woman with Graves' disease, either hyperthyroidism or ophthalmopathy (not recorded which).

This clonotype has a count of ten or more. J is TRBJ1-1 and V is TRBV11-3, with 8 positions matching TRBD1. V dropped 5 bases and J dropped 4; count of bases not matched to a gene: 3. Germline V gene lookup returns CDR1 SGHNT and CDR2 YENEEA. The CDR3 runs 13 residues. CDR3 loop: CASSHGQGTEAFF. In DNA form, the CDR3 reads TGTGCCAGCAGCCATGGACAGGGCACTGAAGCTTTCTTT.

The chain joins TRBV2 to TRBJ2-3, with 12 bases that match TRBD2. Germline V gene data show CDR1 as SNHLY and CDR2 as FYNNEI. There are 14 residues in the CDR3. With 7 bases clipped from V and 5 bases from J, the junction kept 4 bases outside the gene matches. CDR3 in DNA: TGTGCCAGCATCCTAGCGGGAGGGGGAGATACGCAGTATTTT. Residues: CASILAGGGDTQYF.

The chain couples TRBV9 to TRBJ2-2; D is unclear. Trimming left V 3 bases short and J 8 bases short, with 8 bases between. CDR3 size: 12 residues. Germline CDR1 reads SGDLS; CDR2 reads YYNGEE. The CDR3: CASSESLGELFF. In nucleotides, the CDR3 is TGTGCCAGCAGCGAAAGTTTGGGGGAGCTGTTTTTT.

The J gene is TRBJ1-6, the V gene TRBV20-1; D remains ambiguous. The CDR3 runs 12 residues. V lost 3 bases and J 7 bases, leaving 7 bases between the germline ends. Germline lookup yields CDR1 DFQATT and CDR2 SNEGSKA (reference sequence). The DNA of the CDR3 is TGCAGTGCTAGCCTACAGAATTCACCCCTCCACTTT. This gives the protein CSASLQNSPLHF.

As concerns this clonotype: This may arise from a read error, as a much more abundant clone is one base away. The V gene is TRBV4-2, the J gene TRBJ1-1; D remains unclear. Trimming cost V 0 bases and J 4 bases, with 9 bases left between them. Looked up from germline, CDR1 is LGHNA and CDR2 is YNFKEQ. The CDR3 has 14 amino acids. The CDR3 nucleotides are TGTGCCAGCAGCCAAGAGTTGGGGAGCACTGAAGCTTTCTTT. Amino acids: CASSQELGSTEAFF.

V is TRBV2 and J is TRBJ2-7; unclear D gene. Trimming pared 5 bases from V and 1 base from J, leaving 12 bases between. Germline loops: CDR1 SNHLY, CDR2 FYNNEI. The CDR3 totals 14 residues. The CDR3 nucleotides read TGTGCCAGCAGTTGGGCAGGCCCATCCTACGAGCAGTACTTC. It yields the protein CASSWAGPSYEQYF.

This clonotype showed up just a few times. DNA of the CDR3: TGTGCCAGCAGCTGGGGGGTGAACTATGGCTACACCTTC. Protein: CASSWGVNYGYTF. The J gene is TRBJ1-2, the V gene TRBV9, with TRBD1 as a possible D gene (5 bases). CDR3 length: 13 amino acids. Germline CDR1 SGDLS, CDR2 YYNGEE. Trimming removed 4 bases at V and 2 bases at J, with 9 bases between.

This clonotype has a handful of counts. The chain carries TRBV25-1 and TRBJ1-2, with TRBD1 identical over 8 bases. Germline V CDR1 and CDR2: MGHDK, SYGVNS. The CDR3 extends over 18 amino acids. After removal of 4 bases from V and 2 bases from J, the junction contained 15 bases not matched to a gene. Here the CDR3 DNA reads TGTGCCAGCAGTGGAAAGGGGGCCGGACAGGGAATGAACTATGGCTACACCTTC. This codes for CASSGKGAGQGMNYGYTF.

This clonotype was recorded at least ten times. The chain has TRBV2 and TRBJ2-7; 9 nucleotides align to TRBD2. The CDR3 totals 14 residues. Trimming took 6 bases from V and 2 from J; bases not matched to a gene: 5. Germline CDR1 and CDR2: SNHLY and FYNNEI. Here the CDR3 reads CASRLAGATYEQYF. The CDR3 nucleotides are TGTGCCAGCAGGTTAGCGGGGGCGACCTACGAGCAGTACTTC.

This clonotype was seen repeatedly, ten times or more. The chain recombines TRBV2 with TRBJ2-7; 10 bases are shared with TRBD1. V shed 6 bases and J 7 bases; nucleotides not matched to a gene: 6. CDR3 length: 13 amino acids. Germline V gene sequence: CDR1 SNHLY, CDR2 FYNNEI. CDR3 nucleotides: TGTGCCAGCAGAGGGACAGGGGCCCCAGAGCAGTACTTC. It encodes CASRGTGAPEQYF.

This clonotype has just one count. The V call is TRBV11-2, the J call TRBJ2-2, with D perhaps TRBD1 or TRBD2 (5 bases each). With 1 base removed from V and 0 bases from J, the gap between germline ends came to 15 bases. From germline, CDR1 is SGHAT and CDR2 FQNNGV. The CDR3 has 18 amino acids. Written as DNA, the CDR3 is TGTGCCAGCAGCTTAGCCGGGACCCTGATCCCGAACACCGGGGAGCTGTTTTTT. This encodes CASSLAGTLIPNTGELFF.

There are a few counts of this clonotype. V is TRBV7-9 and J is TRBJ1-5; no clear D gene. V was pared by 5 bases and J by 11 bases, with 10 bases between. This CDR3 region has 11 residues. Germline V gives CDR1 SEHNR, CDR2 FQNEAQ (reference sequence). The CDR3 DNA reads TGTGCCAGCAGCCCGCCTCGGGCCCAGCATTTT. Translation: CASSPPRAQHF.

The chain recombines TRBV2 with TRBJ2-5, with D perhaps matching TRBD2 (6 bases). V was cut by 5 bases and J by 4 bases, with 14 bases left in between. Looked up from germline, CDR1 is SNHLY and CDR2 is FYNNEI. The CDR3 runs to 14 residues. CDR3 amino acids: CASSLSGTPETQYF. CDR3 sequence (DNA): TGTGCCAGCAGTTTATCCGGGACTCCAGAGACCCAGTACTTC.

The chain employs TRBV5-1 and TRBJ2-7, with 7 bases fitting TRBD1. CDR3 size: 16 residues. J was trimmed by 5 bases and V by 4 bases; bases with no gene match: 15. Germline CDR1 reads SGHRS; CDR2 reads YFSETQ. The CDR3 sequence is CASSPRQGIAINEQYF. CDR3 nucleotides: TGCGCCAGCAGCCCTAGACAGGGCATAGCCATAAACGAGCAGTACTTC.

The rearrangement links TRBV5-4 to TRBJ1-2, with a possible D match to TRBD1 (5 bases). The germline V and J ends were trimmed by 4 bases and 6 bases, with 19 bases remaining between them. From germline, CDR1 is SGHNT and CDR2 YYREEE (reference sequence). The CDR3 spans 15 residues. The DNA of the CDR3 is TGTGCCAGCAGCCACCCGCTGGGGGAGGGAAATGGCTACACCTTC. Protein product: CASSHPLGEGNGYTF.

This clonotype came up many times. The rearrangement uses TRBV13 and TRBJ2-2; 7 bases map to TRBD1. Germline CDR1 and CDR2: PRHDT and FYEKMQ (reference sequence). The ends lost 8 bases at V and 3 bases at J; junction bases unmatched: 3. The CDR3 has 13 amino acids. The CDR3, as DNA: TGTGCCAGCCCCCAGGGGGACACCGGGGAGCTGTTTTTT. This codes for CASPQGDTGELFF.

The chain joins TRBV30 to TRBJ2-7, with TRBD1 as a possible D gene (5 bases). CDR1 GTSNPN and CDR2 SVGIG come from the germline V gene (reference sequence). The CDR3 has 12 residues. Between the trimmed V and J ends, which lost 2 bases and 12 bases, there was a span of 17 bases. CDR3 nucleotides: TGTGCCTGGAGTATTGGGGCTGGGGCTCCGTACTTC. Translation: CAWSIGAGAPYF.

V and J are TRBV9 and TRBJ2-5; 9 bases match TRBD1. Per germline, CDR1 SGDLS and CDR2 YYNGEE. The V gene end was trimmed by 4 bases and the J gene end by 5 bases; junction bases not matched to a gene: 9. CDR3 size: 15 residues. CDR3 nucleotide sequence: TGTGCCAGCAGCAAAGACAGGGGGGTCGAGGAGACCCAGTACTTC. It codes for CASSKDRGVEETQYF. The complete variable domain, with remaining parts taken from reference TRBV9 and TRBJ2-5, reads DSGVTQTPKHLITATGQRVTLRCSPRSGDLSVYWYQQSLDQGLQFLIQYYNGEERAKGNILERFSAQQFPDLHSELNLSSLELGDSALYFCASSKDRGVEETQYFGPGTRLLVL.